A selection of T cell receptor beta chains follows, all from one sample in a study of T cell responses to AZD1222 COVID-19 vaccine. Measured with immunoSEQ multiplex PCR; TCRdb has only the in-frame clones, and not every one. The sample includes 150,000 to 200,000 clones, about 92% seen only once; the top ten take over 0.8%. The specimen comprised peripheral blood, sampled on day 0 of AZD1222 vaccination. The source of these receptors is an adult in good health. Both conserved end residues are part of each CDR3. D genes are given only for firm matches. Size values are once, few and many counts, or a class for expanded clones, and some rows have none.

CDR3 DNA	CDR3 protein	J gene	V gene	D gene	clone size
TGCGCCAGCAGCTTGGGGGGCATAGAAGAGACCCAGTACTTC	CASSLGGIEETQYF	TRBJ2-5	TRBV5-1	NA	once
TGTGCCAGCAGCCCGCAAGGACTAGCGGCCCAAGAGACCCAGTACTTC	CASSPQGLAAQETQYF	TRBJ2-5	TRBV7-9	TRBD2	NA
TGTGCCAGCAATTCCGGGACCCATCTTGAAAAACTGTTTTTT	CASNSGTHLEKLFF	TRBJ1-4	TRBV2	NA	NA
TGCGCCAGCAGCCAATTAAGGGGCTGGGTGAACACTGAAGCTTTCTTT	CASSQLRGWVNTEAFF	TRBJ1-1	TRBV4-1	NA	NA
TGTGCCAGCAGCCCCGTAGCGGGGGGGAAAAATGAGCAGTTCTTC	CASSPVAGGKNEQFF	TRBJ2-1	TRBV7-2	TRBD2	NA
TGTGCCAGCAGCTTAACGGGTCCCCCCTACGAGCAGTACTTC	CASSLTGPPYEQYF	TRBJ2-7	TRBV7-9	NA	few
TGTGCCAGTAGTTCCGGCTATGGCTACACCTTC	CASSSGYGYTF	TRBJ1-2	TRBV19	NA	NA
TGTGCCAGCAGTTTTTCATTCATCACTGAAGCTTTCTTT	CASSFSFITEAFF	TRBJ1-1	TRBV27	NA	NA
TGTGCCAGCAGCTTAGCTGGGGGGAATCAGCCCCAGCATTTT	CASSLAGGNQPQHF	TRBJ1-5	TRBV7-9	NA	NA
TGTGCCAGCAGCACGGAAGCGGGGGGTGACGCTGAAGCTTTCTTT	CASSTEAGGDAEAFF	TRBJ1-1	TRBV21-1	NA	few
TGTGCCAGCAGCTCCGGGACTAGCGGGGGGGCCACAATTACCTACGAGCAGTACTTC	CASSSGTSGGATITYEQYF	TRBJ2-7	TRBV5-4	TRBD2	NA
TGTGCCAGTAGTATGGGGCGCAATCAGCCCCAGCATTTT	CASSMGRNQPQHF	TRBJ1-5	TRBV19	NA	NA
TGTGCCTGGAGGCAGGGGGTACTCTACGAGCAGTACTTC	CAWRQGVLYEQYF	TRBJ2-7	TRBV30	TRBD1	NA
TGTGCCAGCAGCTTACTTGGGGTATCTGAAGCTTTCTTT	CASSLLGVSEAFF	TRBJ1-1	TRBV11-2	NA	NA
TGCAGCGTCGGCAAAGTATTGGCAAACACTGAAGCTTTCTTT	CSVGKVLANTEAFF	TRBJ1-1	TRBV29-1	NA	NA
TGTGCCAGCAGTTTATTAGGACAGGGAGGCCAGCCCCAGCATTTT	CASSLLGQGGQPQHF	TRBJ1-5	TRBV28	TRBD1	NA
TGTGCCAGTAGTATGGGGCAGTACCGCAATCAGCCCCAGCATTTT	CASSMGQYRNQPQHF	TRBJ1-5	TRBV19	NA	NA
TGTGCCAGCAGTCAAGGACGTATGAACACTGAAGCTTTCTTT	CASSQGRMNTEAFF	TRBJ1-1	TRBV6-2/TRBV6-3	NA	NA
TGCGCCAGCAGCCCGGGGGGGGGTGCTGGCTACACCTTC	CASSPGGGAGYTF	TRBJ1-2	TRBV5-1	NA	NA
TGTGCCAGCAGTGAAATCGGACAGTACAATCAGCCCCAGCATTTT	CASSEIGQYNQPQHF	TRBJ1-5	TRBV6-1	NA	NA